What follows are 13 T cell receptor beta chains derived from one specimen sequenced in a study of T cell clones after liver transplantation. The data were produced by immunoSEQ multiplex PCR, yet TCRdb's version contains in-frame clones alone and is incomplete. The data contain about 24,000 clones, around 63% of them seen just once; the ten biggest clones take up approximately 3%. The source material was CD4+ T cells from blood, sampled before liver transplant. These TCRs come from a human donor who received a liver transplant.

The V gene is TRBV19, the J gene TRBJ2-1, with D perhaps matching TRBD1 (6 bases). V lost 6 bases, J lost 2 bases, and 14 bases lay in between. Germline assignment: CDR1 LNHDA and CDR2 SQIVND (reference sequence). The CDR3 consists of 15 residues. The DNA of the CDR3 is TGTGCCAGTAGAAGGTCCGGGACAACCTACAATGAGCAGTTCTTC. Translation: CASRRSGTTYNEQFF.

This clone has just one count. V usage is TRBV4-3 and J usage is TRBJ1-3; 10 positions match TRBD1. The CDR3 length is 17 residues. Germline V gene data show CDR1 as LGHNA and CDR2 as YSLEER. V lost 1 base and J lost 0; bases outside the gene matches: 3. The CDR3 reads CASSQVTGGLSGNTIYF. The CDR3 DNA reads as TGCGCCAGCAGCCAAGTGACAGGGGGCCTCTCTGGAAACACCATATATTTT.

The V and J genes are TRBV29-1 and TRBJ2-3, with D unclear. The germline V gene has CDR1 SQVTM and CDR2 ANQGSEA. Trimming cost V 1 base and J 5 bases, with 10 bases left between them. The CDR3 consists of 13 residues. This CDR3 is CSVEGLGRDTQYF. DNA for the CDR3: TGCAGCGTTGAAGGTCTGGGCAGAGATACGCAGTATTTT.

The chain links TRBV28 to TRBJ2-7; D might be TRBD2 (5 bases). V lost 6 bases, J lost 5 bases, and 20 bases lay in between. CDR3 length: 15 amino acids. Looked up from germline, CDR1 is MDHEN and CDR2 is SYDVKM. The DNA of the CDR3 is TGTGCCAGCAGGTCTTCTCCGGGATCCCCCCACGAGCAGTACTTC. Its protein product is CASRSSPGSPHEQYF.

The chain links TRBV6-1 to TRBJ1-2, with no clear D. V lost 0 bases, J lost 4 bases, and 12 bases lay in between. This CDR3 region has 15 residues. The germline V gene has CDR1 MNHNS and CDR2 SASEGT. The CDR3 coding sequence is TGTGCCAGCAGTGAAGCGTTAGGCCCAACCTATGGCTACACCTTC. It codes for CASSEALGPTYGYTF.

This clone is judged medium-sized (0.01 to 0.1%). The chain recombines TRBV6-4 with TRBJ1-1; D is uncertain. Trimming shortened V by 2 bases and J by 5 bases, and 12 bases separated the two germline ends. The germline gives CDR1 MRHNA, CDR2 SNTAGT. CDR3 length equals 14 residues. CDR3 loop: CASSDSSIGTEAFF. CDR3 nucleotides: TGTGCCAGCAGTGACAGTAGTATCGGTACTGAAGCTTTCTTT.

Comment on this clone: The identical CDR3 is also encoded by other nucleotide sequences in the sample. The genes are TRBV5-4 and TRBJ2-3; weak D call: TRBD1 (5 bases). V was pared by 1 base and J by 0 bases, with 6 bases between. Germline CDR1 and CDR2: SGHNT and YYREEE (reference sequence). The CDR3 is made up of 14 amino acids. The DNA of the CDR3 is TGTGCCAGCAGCTTGCAGGGCAGCACAGATACGCAGTATTTT. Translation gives CASSLQGSTDTQYF. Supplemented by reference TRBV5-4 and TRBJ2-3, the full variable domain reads ETGVTQSPTHLIKTRGQQVTLRCSSQSGHNTVSWYQQALGQGPQFIFQYYREEENGRGNFPPRFSGLQFPNYSSELNVNALELDDSALYLCASSLQGSTDTQYFGPGTRLTVL.

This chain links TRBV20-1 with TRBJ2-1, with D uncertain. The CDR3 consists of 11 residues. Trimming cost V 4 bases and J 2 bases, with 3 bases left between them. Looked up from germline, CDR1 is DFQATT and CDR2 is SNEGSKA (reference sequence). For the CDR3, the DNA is TGCAGTGCTATGGCCTACAATGAGCAGTTCTTC. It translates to CSAMAYNEQFF.

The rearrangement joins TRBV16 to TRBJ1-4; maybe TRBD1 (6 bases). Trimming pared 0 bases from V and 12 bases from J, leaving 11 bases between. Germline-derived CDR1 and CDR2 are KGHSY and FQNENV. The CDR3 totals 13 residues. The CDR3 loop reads CASSQSREGELFF. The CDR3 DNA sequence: TGTGCCAGCAGCCAATCGAGGGAGGGGGAACTGTTTTTT.

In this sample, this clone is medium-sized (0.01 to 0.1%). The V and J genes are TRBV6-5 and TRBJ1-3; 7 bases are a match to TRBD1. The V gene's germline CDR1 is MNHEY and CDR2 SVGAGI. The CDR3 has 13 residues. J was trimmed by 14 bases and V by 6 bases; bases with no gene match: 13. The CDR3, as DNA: TGTGCCAGCAGAAGAGACAGACAGGGTCTTGTATATTTT. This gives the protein CASRRDRQGLVYF.

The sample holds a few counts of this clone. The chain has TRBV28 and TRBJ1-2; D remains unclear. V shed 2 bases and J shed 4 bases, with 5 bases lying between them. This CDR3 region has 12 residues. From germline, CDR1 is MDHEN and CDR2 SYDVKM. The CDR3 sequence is CASSLVSYGYTF. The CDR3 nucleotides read TGTGCCAGCAGTTTAGTATCCTATGGCTACACCTTC.

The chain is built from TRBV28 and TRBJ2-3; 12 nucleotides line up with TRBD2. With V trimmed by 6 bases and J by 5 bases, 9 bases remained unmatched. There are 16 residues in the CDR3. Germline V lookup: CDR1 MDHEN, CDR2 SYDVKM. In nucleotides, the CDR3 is TGTGCCAGCAGCCGGACCCTAGCGGGGGGGCAAGATACGCAGTATTTT. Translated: CASSRTLAGGQDTQYF.

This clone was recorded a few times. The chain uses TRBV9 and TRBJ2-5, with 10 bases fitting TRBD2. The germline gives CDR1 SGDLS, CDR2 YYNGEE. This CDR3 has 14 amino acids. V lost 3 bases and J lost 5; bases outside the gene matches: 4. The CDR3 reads CASSESGGAETQYF. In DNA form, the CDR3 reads TGTGCCAGCAGCGAGAGCGGGGGGGCTGAGACCCAGTACTTC.